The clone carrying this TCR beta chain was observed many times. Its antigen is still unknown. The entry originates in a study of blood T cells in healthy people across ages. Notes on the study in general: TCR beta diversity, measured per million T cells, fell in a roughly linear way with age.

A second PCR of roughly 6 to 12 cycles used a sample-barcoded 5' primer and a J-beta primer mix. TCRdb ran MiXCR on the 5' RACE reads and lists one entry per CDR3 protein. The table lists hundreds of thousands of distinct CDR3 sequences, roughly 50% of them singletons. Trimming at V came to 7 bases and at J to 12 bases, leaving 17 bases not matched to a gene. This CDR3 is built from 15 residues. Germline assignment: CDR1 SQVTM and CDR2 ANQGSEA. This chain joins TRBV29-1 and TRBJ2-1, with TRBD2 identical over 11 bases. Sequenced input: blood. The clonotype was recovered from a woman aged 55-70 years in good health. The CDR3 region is CSAPGLAGTRLGQFF. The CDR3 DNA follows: TGCAGCGCCCCTGGACTAGCGGGTACCAGGTTAGGGCAGTTCTTC.